This T cell receptor beta chain was captured in a study of PD-L1 blockade in urothelial cancer. Study information: Patients arrived having already received 0 to 3 prior chemotherapy regimens.

Germline lookup yields CDR1 SGHNT and CDR2 YYREEE (reference sequence). CDR3 size: 13 residues. V shed 3 bases and J 5 bases; nucleotides not matched to a gene: 2. The templates were synthetic TCR analogs, and they were spiked into each PCR. The data were produced by immunoSEQ multiplex PCR, yet TCRdb's version contains in-frame clones alone and is incomplete. In the table there are tens of thousands of clones, roughly nine tenths of which are singletons. The time point is: peripheral blood 6 weeks after treatment start. Patients had urothelial carcinoma that was locally advanced or metastatic. The source was PBMCs, collected around atezolizumab (anti-PD-L1) treatment. The source of this sequence is a man between 65 and 79 years old with urothelial cancer. The chain links TRBV5-4 to TRBJ1-3; 7 nucleotides agree with TRBD1. CDR3 bases: TGTGCCAGCAGCTCGGGACAGCGAAACACCATATATTTT. Residues: CASSSGQRNTIYF. The whole variable domain, remainder taken from reference TRBV5-4 and TRBJ1-3, is ETGVTQSPTHLIKTRGQQVTLRCSSQSGHNTVSWYQQALGQGPQFIFQYYREEENGRGNFPPRFSGLQFPNYSSELNVNALELDDSALYLCASSSGQRNTIYFGEGSWLTVV.